Below are 20 T cell receptor beta chains sequenced from a single sample in a study of cytomegalovirus exposure and HLA in healthy donors. The PCR had 60 Vbeta and 13 Jbeta primers. The table came from immunoSEQ multiplex PCR; TCRdb's copy has only in-frame clones and leaves some out. The table has about 94,000 clones, 65% to 75% seen once. Input material: PBMCs. Every receptor here comes from a man aged 25 to 40 in good health and CMV-seropositive.

The CDR3: CASSLSPFGTSVYETQYF. CDR3 nucleotide sequence: TGTGCCAGCAGCTTAAGTCCGTTCGGAACTAGCGTCTACGAGACCCAGTACTTC. The chain carries TRBV11-2 and TRBJ2-5; 7 nucleotides match TRBD2. Germline assignment: CDR1 SGHAT and CDR2 FQNNGV. The CDR3 extends over 18 amino acids. J was trimmed by 5 bases and V by 2 bases; bases with no gene match: 17.

V is TRBV6-5 and J is TRBJ2-5, with 7 bases matching TRBD1. Germline loops: CDR1 MNHEY, CDR2 SVGAGI. J gave up 1 base and V 4 bases, and 6 bases lay outside the gene matches. The CDR3 spans 15 residues. The CDR3 protein is CASSSPGQSQETQYF. As DNA, the CDR3 is TGTGCCAGCAGTTCCCCGGGACAGAGCCAAGAGACCCAGTACTTC.

This chain uses TRBV7-6 with TRBJ2-1; 9 nucleotides match TRBD2. The V gene's germline CDR1 is SGHVS and CDR2 FNYEAQ. Losses at the gene ends were 0 bases for V and 2 bases for J; bases not matched to a gene: 2. The CDR3 covers 16 residues. The CDR3 DNA sequence: TGTGCCAGCAGCTTAGCACGCGGGAGGGCCTACAATGAGCAGTTCTTC. Translating gives CASSLARGRAYNEQFF. Combining the CDR3 with reference TRBV7-6 and TRBJ2-1 gives the whole variable domain GAGVSQSPRYKVTKRGQDVALRCDPISGHVSLYWYRQALGQGPEFLTYFNYEAQQDKSGLPNDRFSAERPEGSISTLTIQRTEQRDSAMYRCASSLARGRAYNEQFFGPGTRLTVL.

This clone was observed once. CDR3 sequence: CASSFTGQGVGEAFF. DNA for the CDR3: TGTGCCAGCAGTTTTACTGGACAGGGCGTTGGTGAAGCTTTCTTT. The gene calls are TRBV27 and TRBJ1-1, with TRBD1 matching over 8 bases. Germline V gives CDR1 MNHEY, CDR2 SMNVEV (reference sequence). The CDR3 has 15 residues. V lost 3 bases, J lost 7 bases, and 10 bases stayed unmatched.

Only a few counts were recorded for this clone. The chain carries TRBV27 and TRBJ1-2; 7 positions agree with TRBD1. Germline CDR1 MNHEY, CDR2 SMNVEV (reference sequence). The CDR3 extends over 15 amino acids. V was clipped by 8 bases and J by 7 bases; unmatched bases: 16. CDR3 amino acids: CASLLAGTGARGYTF. Here the CDR3 DNA reads TGTGCCAGCCTCCTGGCGGGAACAGGGGCGCGTGGCTACACCTTC.

In its sample, this clone was seen a few times. V and J are TRBV7-7 and TRBJ2-1; 9 positions agree with TRBD2. Germline trimming cut 3 bases from V and 7 bases from J; bases unmatched to any gene: 1. Germline CDR1 SSHAT, CDR2 FNYEAQ (reference sequence). The CDR3 loop spans 13 amino acids. DNA for the CDR3: TGTGCCAGCAGCTTCCTAGCGGGGAATGAGCAGTTCTTC. It encodes CASSFLAGNEQFF.

V gene TRBV6-5 combines with J gene TRBJ1-1; TRBD1 is a possible D gene (6 bases). Germline CDR1 reads MNHEY; CDR2 reads SVGAGI. The CDR3 covers 14 residues. Trimming removed 4 bases at V and 1 base at J, with 10 bases between. The CDR3 bases are TGTGCCAGCAGTTTCACGACAGGGAACACTGAAGCTTTCTTT. As protein: CASSFTTGNTEAFF.

This clone came up a few times. This sequence joins TRBV5-1 and TRBJ1-4, with D perhaps TRBD1 (6 bases). CDR1 is SGHRS, CDR2 YFSETQ, per germline. The CDR3 runs 15 residues. Trimming left V 1 base short and J 8 bases short, with 15 bases between. DNA of the CDR3: TGCGCCAGCAGCTTGAAACAGGGAATTGGAGAAAAACTGTTTTTT. Translated: CASSLKQGIGEKLFF.

V is TRBV13 and J is TRBJ1-1, with no clear D. V was trimmed by 2 bases and J by 0 bases, leaving 4 bases between them. This CDR3 contains 13 residues. CDR1 and CDR2 from the germline V gene are PRHDT and FYEKMQ (reference sequence). The CDR3 bases are TGTGCCAGCAGCTTAAATATGAACACTGAAGCTTTCTTT. Amino acids: CASSLNMNTEAFF.

The chain combines TRBV21-1 with TRBJ2-3; TRBD1 reflects the table's D call only, with no check against the DNA. TRBV21-1 corresponds to a pseudogene. The CDR3 spans 18 residues. CDR3 loop: CASSKGHWSRGRTDTQYF. CDR3 nucleotides: TGTGCCAGCAGCAAGGGGCATTGGAGCAGGGGGCGCACAGATACGCAGTATTTT.

This clone was recorded a few times. The chain carries TRBV25-1 and TRBJ2-7; D gene uncertain. With 5 bases removed from V and 6 bases from J, the gap between germline ends came to 11 bases. Germline V gives CDR1 MGHDK, CDR2 SYGVNS. The length of the CDR3 is 12 residues. The CDR3 is CASSTVTREQYF. The CDR3 region has the DNA TGTGCCAGCAGTACCGTGACACGCGAGCAGTACTTC.

The chain joins TRBV7-6 to TRBJ1-2, with a weak D call TRBD1 (5 bases). CDR1 is SGHVS, CDR2 FNYEAQ, per germline. The CDR3 loop spans 13 amino acids. V lost 1 base and J lost 8, with 11 bases in between. CDR3 protein: CASSLVGRGGYTF. In DNA form, the CDR3 reads TGTGCCAGCAGCTTAGTGGGGCGTGGAGGCTACACCTTC.

This rearrangement joins TRBV19 to TRBJ2-7; 7 bases are shared with TRBD2. This CDR3 region has 15 residues. With V trimmed by 1 base and J by 2 bases, 5 bases remained unmatched. Germline CDR1 LNHDA, CDR2 SQIVND (reference sequence). CDR3 in DNA: TGTGCCAGTAGTATAGCCACGGGAGGTCCCTACGAGCAGTACTTC. Amino acids: CASSIATGGPYEQYF.

J is TRBJ2-3 and V is TRBV30, with D possibly TRBD2 on 5 matching bases. The germline gives CDR1 GTSNPN, CDR2 SVGIG (reference sequence). Trimming removed 0 bases at V and 0 bases at J, with 7 bases between. The CDR3 has 14 residues. DNA of the CDR3: TGTGCCTGGAGTGTTGGCGGGAGCACAGATACGCAGTATTTT. The encoded protein is CAWSVGGSTDTQYF.

In its sample, this clone was seen a few times. The chain is built from TRBV5-1 and TRBJ2-1; TRBD2 aligns across 9 bases. Losses at the gene ends were 0 bases for V and 7 bases for J; bases not matched to a gene: 8. CDR1 SGHRS and CDR2 YFSETQ come from the germline V gene. CDR3 length: 16 residues. Written as DNA, the CDR3 is TGCGCCAGCAGCTTGGCGGCGGGGGGGAAATTTAATGAGCAGTTCTTC. Translating it yields CASSLAAGGKFNEQFF. Looking up the rest from reference TRBV5-1 and TRBJ2-1 gives the full variable domain: KAGVTQTPRYLIKTRGQQVTLSCSPISGHRSVSWYQQTPGQGLQFLFEYFSETQRNKGNFPGRFSGRQFSNSRSEMNVSTLELGDSALYLCASSLAAGGKFNEQFFGPGTRLTVL.

There are a few counts of this clone. The rearrangement uses TRBV5-6 and TRBJ2-1; 9 nucleotides align to TRBD2. Per the germline V gene, CDR1 is SGHDT and CDR2 is YYEEEE. The CDR3 totals 16 residues. The V and J ends lost 4 bases and 4 bases, in that order; junction bases with no gene match: 9. DNA of the CDR3: TGTGCCAGCAGCCAGATTAGCGGGAGAGGGTACAATGAGCAGTTCTTC. It yields the protein CASSQISGRGYNEQFF.

This chain uses TRBV4-3 with TRBJ2-1; perhaps TRBD1 as D (6 bases). Germline V CDR1 and CDR2: LGHNA, YSLEER. There are 16 residues in the CDR3. The V and J ends lost 0 bases and 8 bases respectively, with 17 bases between them. The CDR3, as DNA: TGCGCCAGCAGCCAAGACTTTGGGGGCAGGATGGATGAGCAGTTCTTC. This sequence encodes CASSQDFGGRMDEQFF.

This clone has just one count. This chain links TRBV14 with TRBJ2-1; TRBD1 aligns across 8 bases. This CDR3 region has 13 residues. Per the germline V gene, CDR1 is SGHDN and CDR2 is FVKESK. Trimming at V came to 9 bases and at J to 6 bases, leaving 7 bases not matched to a gene. The CDR3 DNA reads as TGTGCCAGTCAAAGACAGGGGATCAATGAGCAGTTCTTC. Translation gives CASQRQGINEQFF.

This clone was seen only once. This rearrangement joins TRBV21-1 to TRBJ2-7; the table calls TRBD1, which could not be checked here. TRBV21-1 is classified as a pseudogene. The CDR3 loop spans 14 amino acids. In DNA form, the CDR3 reads TGTGCCAGCAGCACCCCTCAGGTTCCGAGCGAGCAGTACTTC. Protein product: CASSTPQVPSEQYF.

This clone was seen a single time. The gene calls are TRBV19 and TRBJ1-4; 10 nucleotides align to TRBD1. J lost 4 bases, V lost 8 bases, and 7 bases had no gene match. This CDR3 contains 15 residues. Germline V lookup: CDR1 LNHDA, CDR2 SQIVND (reference sequence). The CDR3 protein is CASAGQGLSNEKLFF. CDR3 sequence (DNA): TGTGCCAGTGCGGGACAGGGGTTAAGTAATGAAAAACTGTTTTTT.